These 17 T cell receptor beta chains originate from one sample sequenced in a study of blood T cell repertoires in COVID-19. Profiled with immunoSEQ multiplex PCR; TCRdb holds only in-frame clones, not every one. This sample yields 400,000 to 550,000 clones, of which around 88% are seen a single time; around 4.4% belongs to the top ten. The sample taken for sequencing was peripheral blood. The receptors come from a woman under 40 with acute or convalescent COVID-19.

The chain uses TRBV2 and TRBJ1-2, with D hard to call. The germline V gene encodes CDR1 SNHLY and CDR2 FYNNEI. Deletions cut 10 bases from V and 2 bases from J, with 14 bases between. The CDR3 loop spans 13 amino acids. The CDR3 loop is CAIKVRGNYGYTF. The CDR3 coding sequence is TGTGCCATCAAGGTCCGGGGAAACTATGGCTACACCTTC.

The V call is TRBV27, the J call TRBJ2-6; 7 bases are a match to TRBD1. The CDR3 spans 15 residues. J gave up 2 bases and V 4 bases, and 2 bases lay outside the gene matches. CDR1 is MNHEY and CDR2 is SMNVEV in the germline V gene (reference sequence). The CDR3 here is CASSSDRAGANVLTF. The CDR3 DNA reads TGTGCCAGCAGTTCAGACAGGGCTGGGGCCAACGTCCTGACTTTC. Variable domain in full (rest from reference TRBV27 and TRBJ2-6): EAQVTQNPRYLITVTGKKLTVTCSQNMNHEYMSWYRQDPGLGLRQIYYSMNVEVTDKGDVPEGYKVSRKEKRNFPLILESPSPNQTSLYFCASSSDRAGANVLTFGAGSRLTVL.

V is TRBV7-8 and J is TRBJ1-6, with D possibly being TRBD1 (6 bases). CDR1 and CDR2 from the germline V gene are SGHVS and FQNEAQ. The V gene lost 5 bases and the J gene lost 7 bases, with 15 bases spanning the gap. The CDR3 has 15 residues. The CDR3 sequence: CASSPDRRVNSPLHF. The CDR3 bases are TGTGCCAGCAGCCCTGACAGGCGTGTGAATTCACCCCTCCACTTT.

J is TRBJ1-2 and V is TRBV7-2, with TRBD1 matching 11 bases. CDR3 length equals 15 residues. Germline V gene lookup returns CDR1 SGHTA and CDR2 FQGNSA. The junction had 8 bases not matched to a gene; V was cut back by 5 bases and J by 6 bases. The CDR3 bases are TGTGCCAGCAGCCCTTTCCAGGACAGGGGGCATGGCTACACCTTC. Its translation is CASSPFQDRGHGYTF.

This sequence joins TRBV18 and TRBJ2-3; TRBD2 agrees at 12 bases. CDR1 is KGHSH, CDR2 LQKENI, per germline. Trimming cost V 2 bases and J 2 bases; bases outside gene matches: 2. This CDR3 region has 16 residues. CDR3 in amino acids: CASSPTSGGITDTQYF. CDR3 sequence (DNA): TGTGCCAGCTCACCAACTAGCGGGGGGATCACAGATACGCAGTATTTT. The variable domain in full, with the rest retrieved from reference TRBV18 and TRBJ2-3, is NAGVMQNPRHLVRRRGQEARLRCSPMKGHSHVYWYRQLPEEGLKFMVYLQKENIIDESGMPKERFSAEFPKEGPSILRIQQVVRGDSAAYFCASSPTSGGITDTQYFGPGTRLTVL.

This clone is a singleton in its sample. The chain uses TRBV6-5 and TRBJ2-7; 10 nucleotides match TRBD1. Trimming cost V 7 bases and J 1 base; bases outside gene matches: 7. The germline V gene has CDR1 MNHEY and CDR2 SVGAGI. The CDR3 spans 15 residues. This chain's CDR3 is CASTLGTGASYEQYF. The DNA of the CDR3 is TGTGCCAGCACTCTGGGGACAGGGGCTTCCTACGAGCAGTACTTC.

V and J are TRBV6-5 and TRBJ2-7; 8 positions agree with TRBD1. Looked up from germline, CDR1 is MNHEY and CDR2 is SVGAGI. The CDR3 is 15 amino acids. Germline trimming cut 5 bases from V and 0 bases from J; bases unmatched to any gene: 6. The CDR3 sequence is CASSPNRGVSYEQYF. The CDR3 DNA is TGTGCCAGCAGTCCAAACAGGGGGGTCTCCTACGAGCAGTACTTC.

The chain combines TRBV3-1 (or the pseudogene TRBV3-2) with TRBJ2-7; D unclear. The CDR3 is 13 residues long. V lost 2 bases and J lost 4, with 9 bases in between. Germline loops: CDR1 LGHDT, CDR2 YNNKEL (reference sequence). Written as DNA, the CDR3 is TGTGCCAGCAGCCAACCCAACGGTTACGAGCAGTACTTC. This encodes CASSQPNGYEQYF.

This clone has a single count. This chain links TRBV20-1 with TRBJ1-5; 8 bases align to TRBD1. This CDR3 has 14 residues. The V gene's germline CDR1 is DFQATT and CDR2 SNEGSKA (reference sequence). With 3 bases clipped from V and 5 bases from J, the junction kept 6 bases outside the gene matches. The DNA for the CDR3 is TGCAGTGCTAGTTACGGACAGGGCCATCAGCCCCAGCATTTT. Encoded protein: CSASYGQGHQPQHF.

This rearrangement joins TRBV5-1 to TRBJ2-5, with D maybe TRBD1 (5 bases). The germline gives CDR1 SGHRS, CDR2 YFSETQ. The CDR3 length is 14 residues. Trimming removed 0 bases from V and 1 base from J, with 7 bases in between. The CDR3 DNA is TGCGCCAGCAGCTTGGGGCAGGGCCAAGAGACCCAGTACTTC. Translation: CASSLGQGQETQYF.

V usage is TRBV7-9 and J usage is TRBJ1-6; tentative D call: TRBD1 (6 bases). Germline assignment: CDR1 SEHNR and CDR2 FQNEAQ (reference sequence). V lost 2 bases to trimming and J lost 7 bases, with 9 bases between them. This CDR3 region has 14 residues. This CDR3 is CASSLSQGNSPLHF. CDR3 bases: TGTGCCAGCAGCTTATCACAGGGCAATTCACCCCTCCACTTT. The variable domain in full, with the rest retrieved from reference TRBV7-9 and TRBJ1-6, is DTGVSQNPRHKITKRGQNVTFRCDPISEHNRLYWYRQTLGQGPEFLTYFQNEAQLEKSRLLSDRFSAERPKGSFSTLEIQRTEQGDSAMYLCASSLSQGNSPLHFGNGTRLTVT.

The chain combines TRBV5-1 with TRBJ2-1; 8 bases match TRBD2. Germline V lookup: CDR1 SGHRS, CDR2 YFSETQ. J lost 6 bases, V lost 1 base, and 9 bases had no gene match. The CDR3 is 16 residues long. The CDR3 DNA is TGCGCCAGCAGCTTGTTCGGCGGCGGGGGGTTCAATGAGCAGTTCTTC. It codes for CASSLFGGGGFNEQFF. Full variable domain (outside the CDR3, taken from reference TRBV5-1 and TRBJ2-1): KAGVTQTPRYLIKTRGQQVTLSCSPISGHRSVSWYQQTPGQGLQFLFEYFSETQRNKGNFPGRFSGRQFSNSRSEMNVSTLELGDSALYLCASSLFGGGGFNEQFFGPGTRLTVL.

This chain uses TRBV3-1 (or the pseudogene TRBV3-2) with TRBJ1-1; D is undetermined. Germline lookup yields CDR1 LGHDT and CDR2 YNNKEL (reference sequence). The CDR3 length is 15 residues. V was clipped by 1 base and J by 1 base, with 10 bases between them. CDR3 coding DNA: TGTGCCAGCAGCCAAGGGGTCCAGGAGAACACTGAAGCTTTCTTT. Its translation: CASSQGVQENTEAFF.

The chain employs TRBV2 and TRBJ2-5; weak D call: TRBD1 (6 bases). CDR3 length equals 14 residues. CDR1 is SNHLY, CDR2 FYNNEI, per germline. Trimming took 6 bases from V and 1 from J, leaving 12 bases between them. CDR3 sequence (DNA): TGTGCCAGCAGAGATCGACAGGTCCAAGAGACCCAGTACTTC. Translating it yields CASRDRQVQETQYF.

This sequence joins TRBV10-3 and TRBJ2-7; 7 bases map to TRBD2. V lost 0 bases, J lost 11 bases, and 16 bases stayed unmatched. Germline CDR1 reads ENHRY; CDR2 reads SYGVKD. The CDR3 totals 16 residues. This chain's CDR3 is CAISESRSGGIDREYF. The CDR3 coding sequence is TGTGCCATCAGTGAGTCGAGGTCGGGGGGTATAGATCGGGAGTACTTC.

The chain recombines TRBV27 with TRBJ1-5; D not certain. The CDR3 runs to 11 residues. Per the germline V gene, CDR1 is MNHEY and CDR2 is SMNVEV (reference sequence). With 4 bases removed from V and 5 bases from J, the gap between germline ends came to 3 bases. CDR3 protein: CASSSDQPQHF. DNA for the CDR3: TGTGCCAGCAGTTCGGATCAGCCCCAGCATTTT.

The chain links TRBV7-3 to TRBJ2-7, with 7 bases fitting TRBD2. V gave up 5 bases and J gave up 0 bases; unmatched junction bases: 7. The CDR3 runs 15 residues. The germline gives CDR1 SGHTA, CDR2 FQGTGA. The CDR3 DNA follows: TGTGCCAGCAGCCCCCGCGGGGGAAGCTCCTACGAGCAGTACTTC. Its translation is CASSPRGGSSYEQYF.